This entry lists 10 T cell receptor beta chains sequenced from one sample in a study of T cells after yellow fever vaccination. MiXCR, run by TCRdb on the 5' RACE reads, gives a single entry per CDR3 protein. The table includes 450,000 to 550,000 distinct CDR3 sequences, 15% to 20% detected once. The sequencing here drew on PBMCs, taken 15 days after the yellow fever booster vaccination. Source of these receptors: a man aged 25 to 40 who received the YFV17D yellow fever vaccine.

The gene calls are TRBV12-3 or TRBV12-4 and TRBJ2-1; unclear D gene. Trimming stripped 3 bases from V and 7 bases from J, with 13 bases between. The CDR3 is 14 residues long. DNA of the CDR3: TGTGCCAGCAGTTTTCAACAGCCCCCAAATGAGCAGTTCTTC. Protein product: CASSFQQPPNEQFF.

The chain carries TRBV5-1 and TRBJ2-7, with TRBD1 matching 8 bases. V shed 7 bases, J shed 4 bases, and the junction held 13 bases outside the gene matches. Germline V gene lookup returns CDR1 SGHRS and CDR2 YFSETQ. The CDR3 is made up of 15 amino acids. The CDR3 coding sequence is TGCGCCAGCCGGAAGGTGGGACAGGAACTATACGAGCAGTACTTC. Translating it yields CASRKVGQELYEQYF.

This clonotype came up once. This chain joins TRBV7-8 and TRBJ2-2, with 10 nucleotides matching TRBD2. CDR1 is SGHVS and CDR2 is FQNEAQ in the germline V gene. The CDR3 loop spans 16 amino acids. V lost 5 bases to trimming and J lost 5 bases; unmatched junction nucleotides: 8. CDR3 DNA: TGTGCCAGCAGCGCTCTTGGACTAGCGGAAACCGGGGAGCTGTTTTTT. It specifies CASSALGLAETGELFF.

This sequence joins TRBV18 and TRBJ1-2, with 9 bases matching TRBD1. The CDR3 totals 13 residues. Germline V gene lookup returns CDR1 KGHSH and CDR2 LQKENI. Losses at the gene ends were 5 bases for V and 7 bases for J; bases not matched to a gene: 5. The CDR3, as DNA: TGTGCCAGCTCATCCACAGGGGGCGGTGGCTACACCTTC. Encoded protein: CASSSTGGGGYTF.

This clonotype was counted a few times. V usage is TRBV12-3 or TRBV12-4 and J usage is TRBJ2-7; TRBD2 agrees at 12 bases. V shed 2 bases, J shed 4 bases, and the junction held 0 bases outside the gene matches. The CDR3 is made up of 14 amino acids. For the CDR3, the DNA is TGTGCCAGCAGTTTACTAGCGGGAGGGTACGAGCAGTACTTC. Amino acid sequence: CASSLLAGGYEQYF.

This clonotype has more than one count but fewer than ten. This sequence joins TRBV7-8 and TRBJ2-3; 7 positions match TRBD2. The CDR3 is 15 amino acids. Germline V gene lookup returns CDR1 SGHVS and CDR2 FQNEAQ. J was trimmed by 6 bases and V by 1 base; bases with no gene match: 7. This CDR3 reads CASSLGGLVPDTQYF. As DNA, the CDR3 is TGTGCCAGCAGCTTAGGCGGACTAGTTCCCGATACGCAGTATTTT.

The chain uses TRBV7-2 and TRBJ2-5, with TRBD2 matching over 9 bases. In germline, CDR1 is SGHTA, CDR2 FQGNSA. The trim removed 6 bases at V and 10 bases at J, leaving 9 bases unmatched. CDR3 length: 13 residues. The CDR3 DNA reads as TGTGCCAGCAGTTACGAGCGGGAGGAGGGCCAGTACTTC. Translated: CASSYEREEGQYF.

This chain joins TRBV12-3 or TRBV12-4 and TRBJ2-7; either TRBD1 or TRBD2 may fit D (7 bases each). This CDR3 spans 16 amino acids. V lost 4 bases and J lost 3, with 19 bases in between. Here the CDR3 DNA reads TGTGCCAGCAGTTCCAGGGGGGGACAGAAAAACTACGAGCAGTACTTC. Translation: CASSSRGGQKNYEQYF.

The V call is TRBV20-1, the J call TRBJ2-7; D is unresolved. Trimming pared 0 bases from V and 2 bases from J, leaving 5 bases between. There are 12 residues in the CDR3. Per the germline V gene, CDR1 is DFQATT and CDR2 is SNEGSKA (reference sequence). CDR3 sequence (DNA): TGCAGTGCTAGAGAGGTTCCCTACGAGCAGTACTTC. Translating gives CSAREVPYEQYF.

V gene TRBV5-1 combines with J gene TRBJ1-1; 9 bases map to TRBD1. The V segment lost 4 bases and the J segment 6 bases; nucleotides outside the gene matches: 10. The CDR3 contains 15 residues. Germline V gives CDR1 SGHRS, CDR2 YFSETQ. The CDR3 coding sequence is TGCGCCAGCAGCCTCGGACAGGGGACAATCGCTGAAGCTTTCTTT. This codes for CASSLGQGTIAEAFF.